The rows below give T cell receptor beta chains drawn from one sample of a study of CD8 T cells in ankylosing spondylitis. TCRdb re-called the 5' RACE reads with MiXCR, one entry per CDR3 protein. This table has roughly 120,000 distinct CDR3 sequences, about 6.4% appearing once. Sequencing used blood, either unsorted or a sorted T cell fraction (not recorded which). These receptors were collected from a male donor with ankylosing spondylitis or in good health (not recorded which). Both conserved end residues are part of each CDR3. A D gene is named only where the DNA matches it firmly. Clone size is shown for a subset of rows, as once, few, many or a class of expanded clone.

J gene	V gene	clone size	D gene	CDR3 DNA	CDR3 protein
TRBJ2-5	TRBV20-1	many	NA	TGCAGTGCAGCTCCCGACCAAGAGACCCAGTACTTC	CSAAPDQETQYF
TRBJ1-1	TRBV7-9	many	NA	TGTGCCAGCAGCCTAAGGGCCTATGAAGCTTTCTTT	CASSLRAYEAFF
TRBJ2-7	TRBV9	many	NA	TGTGCCAGCAGCGTAGACGGAACTTCCTACGAGCAGTACTTC	CASSVDGTSYEQYF
TRBJ2-7	TRBV28	many	TRBD2	TGTGCCAGCCTGAGGAGTCTAGCGGGACAGCGCGAGCAGTACTTC	CASLRSLAGQREQYF
TRBJ2-7	TRBV20-1	many	NA	TGCAGTGCTAGAGATGGGCAGGGGGGACTCGAGCAGTACTTC	CSARDGQGGLEQYF
TRBJ2-1	TRBV7-9	many	NA	TGTGCCAGCAGCTTGGACGGACAGAGGCATGAGCAGTTCTTC	CASSLDGQRHEQFF
TRBJ2-2	TRBV7-9	many	NA	TGTGCCAGCAGCTTAGCGCGGGACACCGGGGAGCTGTTTTTT	CASSLARDTGELFF
TRBJ1-2	TRBV6-1	many	NA	TGTGCCAGCAGTGAATTTGGGGGACTGCGGTATGGCTACACCTTC	CASSEFGGLRYGYTF
TRBJ1-4	TRBV27	many	NA	TGTGCCAGCAGCAGAAAGGGGGCTAATGAAAAACTGTTTTTT	CASSRKGANEKLFF
TRBJ2-7	TRBV20-1	many	TRBD2	TGCAGTGCTCCCGGACTAGCGGGGGGGCCCTACGAGCAGTACTTC	CSAPGLAGGPYEQYF
TRBJ2-2	TRBV10-3	NA	NA	TGTGCCATCAGCCCACAGGGAGGATCCGGGGAGCTGTTTTTT	CAISPQGGSGELFF
TRBJ2-2	TRBV9	many	TRBD1	TGTGCCAGCAGCCCACAGGGGAAGAACACCGGGGAGCTGTTTTTT	CASSPQGKNTGELFF
TRBJ2-7	TRBV20-1	many	NA	TGCAGTGCAGGGGGGGACTCCTACGAGCAGTACTTC	CSAGGDSYEQYF
TRBJ1-3	TRBV20-1	many	NA	TGCAGTGCTAACGGGGAATTCTCTGGAAACACCATATATTTT	CSANGEFSGNTIYF
TRBJ1-4	TRBV23-1	NA	NA	TGCGCCAGCAGTTATGACAGCGGTGATGAAAAACTGTTTTTT	CASSYDSGDEKLFF
TRBJ2-7	TRBV2	many	NA	TGTGCCAGCAGCCGGGTTAGCTACGAGCAGTACTTC	CASSRVSYEQYF
TRBJ1-1	TRBV10-3	many	NA	TGTGCCATCAGGGACAGTGGCACTGAAGCTTTCTTT	CAIRDSGTEAFF
TRBJ2-5	TRBV7-2	few	NA	TGTGCCAGCAGACCCTATACGGGACAGACCCAGTACTTC	CASRPYTGQTQYF
TRBJ1-4	TRBV7-2	many	NA	TGTGCCAGCAGCTTAACAACTAATGAAAAACTGTTTTTT	CASSLTTNEKLFF
TRBJ1-5	TRBV12-3/TRBV12-4	NA	NA	TGTGCCAGCAGTTTACCGTCGGGGAATCAGCCCCAGCATTTT	CASSLPSGNQPQHF
TRBJ2-7	TRBV6-5	many	NA	TGTGCCAGCAGTTACTCAAGCGGGTGGTACGAGCAGTACTTC	CASSYSSGWYEQYF
TRBJ2-5	TRBV5-1	many	NA	TGCGCCAGCAGCTTGGACAGGGTAAATAAAGAGACCCAGTACTTC	CASSLDRVNKETQYF